This T cell receptor beta chain originates from a study of blood T cell repertoires in COVID-19 (dated by TCRdb to the early 2020s). For context, the study as a whole: Collaborator samples came from the United States, Italy and Spain and covered acute and convalescent phases of COVID-19. The repertoires were released in a freely available public database intended as a resource for research on the immune response to SARS-CoV-2. The material from the prospective study consisted of cDNA or gDNA derived from T cells, B-cell-depleted T cells, or PBMCs. Subjects who had been exposed to COVID-19, were actively infected with it, or had recovered from it provided the deeply sampled blood TCRbeta repertoires that made up the dataset. Samples were obtained from the ongoing ImmuneRACE study (first 160 participants) and from 1,254 subjects provided by 6 global collaborators. Where available, HLA class I and class II types were taken from metadata supplied by the sample provider and were not determined by assay-based typing. A de-identified subject ID, COVID-19 status, age in years and sex were almost always included in the sample metadata.

General study outcomes and caveats: Clinical and demographic metadata were provided uncurated, with the amount varying by source and participant.

TCRbeta CDR3 regions were amplified from genomic DNA by means of the immunoSEQ Assay, a bias-controlled multiplex PCR. The paper's processing steps were these. The number of nucleated cells in each sample was estimated from the amplification of reference gene primers within the assay. To quantify the absolute abundance of each unique TCRbeta CDR3 rearrangement, sequence reads were collapsed and filtered. Productive Simpson clonality was computed per sample as the square root of Simpson's diversity index over productive rearrangements. The table was pulled from immuneACCESS by TCRdb, which kept in-frame rearrangements only. Such tables lose some clones; where checked, under half of the loss comes from unresolved V genes, and the rest has no known cause. The V and J calls and the clone size are those of that table, but D and trimming were determined from the DNA. Across this sample there are over 250,000 clones, with 70% to 90% seen only once. Clones ranked in the top ten supply approximately 10% of the sample.

Collaborating institutions collected whole blood in K2EDTA tubes following their own protocols. For TCRbeta analysis, collaborators shipped samples in one of three forms: frozen whole blood, isolated PBMCs, or DNA extracted from either of those sample types. On this clone itself: Its antigen specificity is not known. No base quality values were provided; no much bigger clone lies one nucleotide off.

V ends up 5 bases short and J 8 bases short, with an unmatched junction base count of 9. Looking up the germline V gene yields CDR1 SGHTA and CDR2 FQGNSA. From cysteine to phenylalanine, the CDR3 is 13 amino acids long. This entry keeps only the CDR3 DNA: 39 bases, framed from base 1. The sample taken for sequencing was peripheral blood. The sequence derives from a woman between 65 and 79 years old with acute or convalescent COVID-19. The rearranged segments are TRBV7-2 and TRBJ2-7, and TRBD2 matches 7 of the central bases. The nucleotides read TGTGCCAGCAGCAAGGGACTACTCTCCAAGCAGTACTTC. Its protein is CASSKGLLSKQYF.